Listed here are 24 T cell receptor beta chains from one sample, sequenced in a study of Ad26.COV2.S vaccination and SARS-CoV-2 variants. The method was immunoSEQ multiplex PCR; TCRdb's version includes in-frame clones alone and lacks a portion of them. This table holds 200,000 to 300,000 clones, approximately 87% found once. As to treatment: around 19 received Ad26.COV2.S at low or high dose, single or two shots; roughly 5 received placebo; per-sample allocation not given. The samples were gathered on day 63 after the first injection of vaccine or placebo. Source: peripheral blood, taken in a trial of Ad26.COV2.S vaccine versus placebo. The receptor source for this set is a person between 18 and 65 years old who received the Ad26.COV2.S COVID-19 vaccine or a placebo.

The rearrangement uses TRBV7-3 and TRBJ2-2, with a tentative D call TRBD2 (5 bases). V lost 5 bases, J lost 8 bases, and 12 bases lay in between. Germline-derived CDR1 and CDR2 are SGHTA and FQGTGA. The CDR3 runs to 13 residues. DNA for the CDR3: TGTGCCAGCAGCCTCCTAGGGAGTGGGGAGCTGTTTTTT. The encoded protein is CASSLLGSGELFF.

V is TRBV7-9 and J is TRBJ1-2, with D unresolved. Germline V CDR1 and CDR2: SEHNR, FQNEAQ (reference sequence). Trimming removed 3 bases at V and 0 bases at J, with 11 bases between. The length of the CDR3 is 15 residues. The DNA for the CDR3 is TGTGCCAGCAGCTTCCAGTCAGGACCTAACTATGGCTACACCTTC. This codes for CASSFQSGPNYGYTF.

The CDR3 DNA sequence: TGTGCCTGGAGTGTACGCGCGCACAATGAGCAGTTCTTC. This sequence encodes CAWSVRAHNEQFF. V and J are TRBV30 and TRBJ2-1; D remains unclear. CDR3 length: 13 amino acids. The V end lost 0 bases, the J end lost 5 bases, and 8 bases lay between the germline ends. Germline values: CDR1 GTSNPN, CDR2 SVGIG (reference sequence).

The chain links TRBV6-2 or TRBV6-3 to TRBJ1-1; TRBD1 might be the D (5 bases). The CDR3 covers 13 residues. V gave up 2 bases and J gave up 4 bases, with 8 bases separating them. The V gene's germline CDR1 is MNHEY and CDR2 SVGEGT. CDR3 DNA sequence: TGTGCCAGCAGTTACGGGGCAGGCACTGAAGCTTTCTTT. Its translation: CASSYGAGTEAFF.

CDR3: CASSWRAGRDEQYF. The CDR3 DNA follows: TGTGCCAGCAGTTGGCGGGCGGGGCGAGACGAGCAGTACTTC. This rearrangement joins TRBV6-5 to TRBJ2-7, with D tentatively TRBD2 (6 bases). Trimming removed 4 bases at V and 5 bases at J, with 15 bases between. The CDR3 has 14 amino acids. Germline assignment: CDR1 MNHEY and CDR2 SVGAGI.

This chain links TRBV3-1 (or the pseudogene TRBV3-2) with TRBJ2-3; 8 bases fit TRBD2. Germline CDR1 is LGHDT and CDR2 is YNNKEL (reference sequence). V lost 0 bases to trimming and J lost 2 bases; unmatched junction nucleotides: 7. This CDR3 has 17 amino acids. CDR3 nucleotide sequence: TGTGCCAGCAGCCAAGATCTCGCGGGAGGAATCACAGATACGCAGTATTTT. Amino acids: CASSQDLAGGITDTQYF.

This clone was seen a handful of times. V and J are TRBV27 and TRBJ1-2; TRBD1 is a possible D gene (6 bases). CDR1 is MNHEY and CDR2 is SMNVEV in the germline V gene (reference sequence). V shed 10 bases and J shed 2 bases, with 14 bases lying between them. The CDR3 spans 13 residues. The CDR3 DNA reads TGTGCCACCAAGCTGGGGGGCAACTATGGCTACACCTTC. As protein: CATKLGGNYGYTF.

The chain uses TRBV18 and TRBJ1-3, with D hard to call. Germline lookup yields CDR1 KGHSH and CDR2 LQKENI. The CDR3 is 16 residues long. Trimming removed 3 bases at V and 0 bases at J, with 12 bases between. The chain's CDR3 is CASSPAEPSSGNTIYF. DNA for the CDR3: TGTGCCAGCTCACCCGCAGAGCCTAGCTCTGGAAACACCATATATTTT. The variable domain in full, with the rest retrieved from reference TRBV18 and TRBJ1-3, is NAGVMQNPRHLVRRRGQEARLRCSPMKGHSHVYWYRQLPEEGLKFMVYLQKENIIDESGMPKERFSAEFPKEGPSILRIQQVVRGDSAAYFCASSPAEPSSGNTIYFGEGSWLTVV.

V and J are TRBV6-2 or TRBV6-3 and TRBJ1-5; maybe TRBD1 (5 bases). Germline lookup yields CDR1 MNHEY and CDR2 SVGEGT. The CDR3 sequence is 14 residues long. Trimming took off 1 base at V and 7 bases at J, with 11 bases between the two ends. The CDR3 spells CASSYLGVPQPQHF. DNA of the CDR3: TGTGCCAGCAGTTACTTGGGGGTTCCCCAGCCCCAGCATTTT.

This chain joins TRBV4-3 and TRBJ2-2; 9 positions agree with TRBD2. V was pared by 0 bases and J by 5 bases, with 10 bases of the junction left unmatched. The CDR3 spans 18 residues. Germline lookup yields CDR1 LGHNA and CDR2 YSLEER. CDR3: CASSQDRVAGVGTGELFF. For the CDR3, the DNA is TGCGCCAGCAGCCAAGATAGAGTAGCGGGAGTAGGAACCGGGGAGCTGTTTTTT.

This clone was seen only a few times. This rearrangement joins TRBV5-1 to TRBJ1-1; TRBD1 matches 7 bases. V was clipped by 2 bases and J by 0 bases; unmatched bases: 10. CDR1 and CDR2 from the germline V gene are SGHRS and YFSETQ. The CDR3 length is 17 residues. This CDR3 is CASSFVGRGQMNTEAFF. For the CDR3, the DNA is TGCGCCAGCAGCTTTGTCGGACGGGGACAGATGAACACTGAAGCTTTCTTT.

This chain uses TRBV10-3 with TRBJ2-1; tentatively, D is TRBD2 (5 bases). Trimming shortened V by 11 bases and J by 4 bases, and 6 bases separated the two germline ends. From germline, CDR1 is ENHRY and CDR2 SYGVKD. CDR3 length equals 10 residues. CDR3 coding DNA: TGTGCCCGGAGGTACAATGAGCAGTTCTTC. Translated, it gives CARRYNEQFF.

The chain is built from TRBV5-4 and TRBJ1-2; unclear D gene. Looked up from germline, CDR1 is SGHNT and CDR2 is YYREEE (reference sequence). This CDR3 comprises 12 residues. Trimming left V 0 bases short and J 8 bases short, with 8 bases between. CDR3 in amino acids: CASSLAAVGYTF. DNA of the CDR3: TGTGCCAGCAGCTTGGCCGCGGTGGGCTACACCTTC.

The chain links TRBV4-3 to TRBJ2-1; D uncertain. Germline values: CDR1 LGHNA, CDR2 YSLEER. This CDR3 contains 13 residues. Trimming cost V 0 bases and J 10 bases, with 10 bases left between them. In DNA, the CDR3 is TGCGCCAGCAGCCAAGAGCTCGTTACGGAGCAGTTCTTC. It translates to CASSQELVTEQFF.

The chain recombines TRBV28 with TRBJ2-5; no reliable D call. The CDR3 is 13 amino acids. Trimming shortened V by 8 bases and J by 7 bases, and 17 bases separated the two germline ends. CDR1 is MDHEN and CDR2 is SYDVKM in the germline V gene. As DNA, the CDR3 is TGTGCCAGCCAGACTGGGCAGAGTGGGACCCAGTACTTC. As protein: CASQTGQSGTQYF. Together with reference TRBV28 and TRBJ2-5, the CDR3 gives the full variable domain: DVKVTQSSRYLVKRTGEKVFLECVQDMDHENMFWYRQDPGLGLRLIYFSYDVKMKEKGDIPEGYSVSREKKERFSLILESASTNQTSMYLCASQTGQSGTQYFGPGTRLLVL.

This rearrangement joins TRBV4-1 to TRBJ2-1, with a tentative D call TRBD2 (6 bases). CDR1 is MGHRA, CDR2 YSYEKL, per germline. The CDR3 covers 16 residues. V gave up 7 bases and J gave up 8 bases, with 24 bases separating them. CDR3 bases: TGCGCCAGCACCTCTTTTATGCGGGGATCTCGGGATGAGCAGTTCTTC. This sequence encodes CASTSFMRGSRDEQFF.

This chain uses TRBV21-1 with TRBJ1-6. TRBV21-1 is deemed a pseudogene. The CDR3 extends over 14 amino acids. The CDR3 DNA reads TGTGCCAGCAGCAAAGGATATTTTAATTCACCCCTCCACTTT. Protein sequence: CASSKGYFNSPLHF.

This clone was observed once. The chain is built from TRBV28 and TRBJ1-5, with a tentative D call TRBD1 (6 bases). There are 16 residues in the CDR3. CDR1 is MDHEN, CDR2 SYDVKM, per germline. V was trimmed by 4 bases and J by 7 bases, leaving 20 bases between them. CDR3 in DNA: TGTGCCAGCAGTTCCTCGACAGGTACCTATGGCCAGCCCCAGCATTTT. It encodes CASSSSTGTYGQPQHF. Combining the CDR3 with reference TRBV28 and TRBJ1-5 gives the whole variable domain DVKVTQSSRYLVKRTGEKVFLECVQDMDHENMFWYRQDPGLGLRLIYFSYDVKMKEKGDIPEGYSVSREKKERFSLILESASTNQTSMYLCASSSSTGTYGQPQHFGDGTRLSIL.

This chain joins TRBV5-1 and TRBJ2-5; 8 positions match TRBD2. V dropped 2 bases and J dropped 0; count of bases not matched to a gene: 0. Per germline, CDR1 SGHRS and CDR2 YFSETQ. This CDR3 has 14 amino acids. The CDR3 nucleotides are TGCGCCAGCAGCTTTAGCGGGGACCAAGAGACCCAGTACTTC. Its protein is CASSFSGDQETQYF.

The chain uses TRBV6-4 and TRBJ2-1; 7 nucleotides align to TRBD1. Germline loops: CDR1 MRHNA, CDR2 SNTAGT. V lost 5 bases and J lost 6; bases outside the gene matches: 7. The length of the CDR3 is 14 residues. The chain's CDR3 is CASSPVDRVNEQFF. DNA for the CDR3: TGTGCCAGCAGTCCTGTAGACAGGGTCAATGAGCAGTTCTTC.

The J gene is TRBJ2-3, the V gene TRBV4-3; TRBD2 matches 12 bases. Germline trimming cut 1 base from V and 9 bases from J; bases unmatched to any gene: 5. Germline CDR1 LGHNA, CDR2 YSLEER. The CDR3 covers 15 residues. The CDR3 sequence: CASSQALAGGMTQYF. CDR3 nucleotides: TGCGCCAGCAGCCAAGCACTAGCGGGGGGAATGACGCAGTATTTT.

V gene TRBV15 combines with J gene TRBJ1-2, with D unresolved. The CDR3 runs to 13 residues. The V gene lost 3 bases and the J gene lost 3 bases, with 8 bases spanning the gap. Germline V gene sequence: CDR1 LNHNV, CDR2 YYDKDF (reference sequence). The CDR3 is CATSRVDDYGYTF. The CDR3 coding sequence is TGTGCCACCAGCAGGGTGGACGACTATGGCTACACCTTC.

The rearrangement uses TRBV14 and TRBJ1-3; 8 bases map to TRBD1. The J segment lost 2 bases and the V segment lost 8 bases, leaving 2 bases of the junction unmatched. This CDR3 has 13 residues. Germline lookup yields CDR1 SGHDN and CDR2 FVKESK. CDR3 loop: CASRTGPGNTIYF. CDR3 coding DNA: TGTGCCAGCCGGACAGGGCCTGGAAACACCATATATTTT. The entire variable domain, with the rest obtained from reference TRBV14 and TRBJ1-3, is as follows: EAGVTQFPSHSVIEKGQTVTLRCDPISGHDNLYWYRRVMGKEIKFLLHFVKESKQDESGMPNNRFLAERTGGTYSTLKVQPAELEDSGVYFCASRTGPGNTIYFGEGSWLTVV.

For this clone: Other DNA sequences in the sample encode the same CDR3. V is TRBV4-1 and J is TRBJ2-7; TRBD2 might be the D (5 bases). The CDR3 is made up of 16 amino acids. Per the germline V gene, CDR1 is MGHRA and CDR2 is YSYEKL. V lost 0 bases and J 2 bases, leaving 14 bases between the germline ends. The CDR3 sequence is CASSQDFPGLTYEQYF. In DNA, the CDR3 is TGCGCCAGCAGCCAAGATTTTCCAGGACTGACCTACGAGCAGTACTTC.